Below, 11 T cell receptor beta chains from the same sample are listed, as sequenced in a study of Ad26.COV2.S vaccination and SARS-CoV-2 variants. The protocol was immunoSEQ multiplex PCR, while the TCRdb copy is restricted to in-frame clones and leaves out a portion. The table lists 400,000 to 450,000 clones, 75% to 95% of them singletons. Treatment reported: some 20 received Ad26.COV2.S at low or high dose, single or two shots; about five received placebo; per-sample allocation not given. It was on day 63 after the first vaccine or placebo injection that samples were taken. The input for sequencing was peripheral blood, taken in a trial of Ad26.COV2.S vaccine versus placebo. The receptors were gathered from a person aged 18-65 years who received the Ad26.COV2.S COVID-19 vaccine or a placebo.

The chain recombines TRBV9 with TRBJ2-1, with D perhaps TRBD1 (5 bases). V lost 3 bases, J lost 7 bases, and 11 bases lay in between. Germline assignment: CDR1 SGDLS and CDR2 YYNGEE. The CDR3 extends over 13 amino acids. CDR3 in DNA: TGTGCCAGCAGCGGGGGCGTTGATAATGAGCAGTTCTTC. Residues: CASSGGVDNEQFF.

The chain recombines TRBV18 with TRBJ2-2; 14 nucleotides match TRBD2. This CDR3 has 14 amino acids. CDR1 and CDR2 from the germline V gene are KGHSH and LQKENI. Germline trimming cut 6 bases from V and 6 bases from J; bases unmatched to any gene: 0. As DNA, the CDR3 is TGTGCCAGCTCGGGACTAGCGGGAGCCGGGGAGCTGTTTTTT. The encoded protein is CASSGLAGAGELFF. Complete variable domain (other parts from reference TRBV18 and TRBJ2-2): NAGVMQNPRHLVRRRGQEARLRCSPMKGHSHVYWYRQLPEEGLKFMVYLQKENIIDESGMPKERFSAEFPKEGPSILRIQQVVRGDSAAYFCASSGLAGAGELFFGEGSRLTVL.

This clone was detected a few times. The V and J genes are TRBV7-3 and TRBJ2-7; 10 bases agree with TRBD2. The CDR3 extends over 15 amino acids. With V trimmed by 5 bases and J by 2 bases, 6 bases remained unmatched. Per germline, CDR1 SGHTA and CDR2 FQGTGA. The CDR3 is CASSPELAGTYEQYF. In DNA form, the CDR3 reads TGTGCCAGCAGCCCTGAACTAGCGGGGACCTACGAGCAGTACTTC.

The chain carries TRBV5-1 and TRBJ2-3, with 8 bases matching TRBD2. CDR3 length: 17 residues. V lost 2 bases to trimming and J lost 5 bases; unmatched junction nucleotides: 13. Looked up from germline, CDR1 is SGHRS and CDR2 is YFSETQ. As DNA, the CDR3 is TGCGCCAGCAGCTTCACTGATGGCGGGAGGAGCGTAGATACGCAGTATTTT. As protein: CASSFTDGGRSVDTQYF.

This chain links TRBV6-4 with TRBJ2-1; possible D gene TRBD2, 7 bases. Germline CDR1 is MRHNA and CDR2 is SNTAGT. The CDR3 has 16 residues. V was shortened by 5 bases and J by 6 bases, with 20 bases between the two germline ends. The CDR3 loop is CASSPHPGASGNEQFF. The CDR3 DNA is TGTGCCAGCAGTCCCCACCCAGGGGCTAGCGGCAATGAGCAGTTCTTC.

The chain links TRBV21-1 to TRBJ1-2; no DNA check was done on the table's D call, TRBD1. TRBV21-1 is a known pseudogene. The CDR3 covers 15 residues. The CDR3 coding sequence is TGTGCCAGCAGCAAAGCGGGACAGGGAAACTATGGCTACACCTTC. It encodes CASSKAGQGNYGYTF.

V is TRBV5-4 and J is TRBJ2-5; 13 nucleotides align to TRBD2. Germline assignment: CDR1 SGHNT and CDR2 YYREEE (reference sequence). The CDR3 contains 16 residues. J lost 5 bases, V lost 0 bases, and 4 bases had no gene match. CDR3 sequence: CASSLDGLAGVETQYF. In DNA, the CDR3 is TGTGCCAGCAGCTTGGATGGACTAGCGGGAGTTGAGACCCAGTACTTC.

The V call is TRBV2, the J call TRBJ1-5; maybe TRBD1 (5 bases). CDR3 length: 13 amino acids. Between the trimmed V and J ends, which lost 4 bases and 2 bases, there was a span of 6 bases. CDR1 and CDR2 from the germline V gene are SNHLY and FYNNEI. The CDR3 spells CASSVRGNQPQHF. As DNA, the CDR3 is TGTGCCAGCAGTGTCAGGGGCAATCAGCCCCAGCATTTT.

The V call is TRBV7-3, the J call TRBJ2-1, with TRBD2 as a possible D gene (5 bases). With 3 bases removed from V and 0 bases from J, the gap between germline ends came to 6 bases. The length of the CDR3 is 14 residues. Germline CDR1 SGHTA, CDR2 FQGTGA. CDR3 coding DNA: TGTGCCAGCAGCTTTGGAGGCTCCTACAATGAGCAGTTCTTC. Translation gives CASSFGGSYNEQFF. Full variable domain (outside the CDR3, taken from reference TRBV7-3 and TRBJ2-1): GAGVSQTPSNKVTEKGKYVELRCDPISGHTALYWYRQSLGQGPEFLIYFQGTGAADDSGLPNDRFFAVRPEGSVSTLKIQRTERGDSAVYLCASSFGGSYNEQFFGPGTRLTVL.

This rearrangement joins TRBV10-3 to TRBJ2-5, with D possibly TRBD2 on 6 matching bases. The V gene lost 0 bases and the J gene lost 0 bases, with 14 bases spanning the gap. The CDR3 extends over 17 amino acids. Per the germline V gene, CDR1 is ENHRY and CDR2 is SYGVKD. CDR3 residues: CAISESVGSGYQETQYF. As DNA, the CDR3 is TGTGCCATCAGTGAGTCCGTGGGTAGCGGATACCAAGAGACCCAGTACTTC.

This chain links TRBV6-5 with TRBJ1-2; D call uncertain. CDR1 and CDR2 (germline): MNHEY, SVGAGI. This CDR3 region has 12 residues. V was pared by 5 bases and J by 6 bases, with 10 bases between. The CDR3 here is CASSPTFDGYTF. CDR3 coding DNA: TGTGCCAGCAGTCCGACCTTTGATGGCTACACCTTC.